This TCR beta chain was identified during a study of blood T cell repertoires in COVID-19. Study-wide context: There were acute and convalescent COVID-19 samples, and they came from the United States, Italy and Spain.

TCRdb's copy holds only in-frame clones and misses some; the assay was immunoSEQ multiplex PCR. The sample has roughly 260,000 clones, approximately 81% seen once. Germline V gene data show CDR1 as SGDLS and CDR2 as YYNGEE. J was trimmed by 6 bases and V by 0 bases; bases with no gene match: 0. The CDR3 sequence is 14 residues long. The specimen sequenced was peripheral blood. The rearrangement links TRBV9 to TRBJ2-7; 13 positions match TRBD2. The sequence was collected from a woman younger than 35 with acute or convalescent COVID-19. For the CDR3, the DNA is TGTGCCAGCAGCGTAGGGACTAGCGGGAGCGAGCAGTACTTC. Translation: CASSVGTSGSEQYF.